A selection of T cell receptor beta chains follows, all from one sample in a study of blood T cell repertoires in COVID-19. Clones were sequenced by immunoSEQ multiplex PCR, and TCRdb holds only the in-frame ones, with some missing. The repertoire holds about 350,000 clones, with around 90% as singletons. What was sequenced was peripheral blood. The receptors stem from a woman aged 60-70 years with COVID-19, enrolled during active disease. CDR3s include the opening cysteine and the closing phenylalanine or tryptophan. The order of the fields is V gene, D gene, clone size, J gene, CDR3 protein, CDR3 DNA. D genes are given only for firm matches. Clone size is stated in some rows and not others, as once, few, many or a class when expanded.

>TRBV5-4|TRBD1|NA|TRBJ1-2
CASSLGTGGSYGYTF
TGTGCCAGCAGCTTGGGGACAGGGGGCAGCTATGGCTACACCTTC
>TRBV7-2|TRBD2|NA|TRBJ2-1
CASSSRLASNEQFF
TGTGCCAGCAGCTCGAGACTAGCTTCTAATGAGCAGTTCTTC
>TRBV10-3|NA|NA|TRBJ1-6
CAPVYNSPLHF
TGTGCCCCCGTCTATAATTCACCCCTCCACTTT
>TRBV28|NA|NA|TRBJ2-4
CASSFASKNIQYF
TGTGCCAGCAGTTTTGCGTCCAAAAACATTCAGTACTTC
>TRBV11-2|TRBD1|NA|TRBJ1-4
CASSDRGSKLFF
TGTGCCAGCAGCGACAGGGGTTCAAAACTGTTTTTT
>TRBV2|NA|NA|TRBJ2-4
CASRRQGSSIQYF
TGTGCCAGCAGGCGGCAGGGGTCAAGCATTCAGTACTTC
>TRBV19|NA|NA|TRBJ2-7
CASSPAWQGIYEQYF
TGTGCCAGTAGTCCTGCCTGGCAGGGGATATACGAGCAGTACTTC
>TRBV18|NA|NA|TRBJ1-1
CASSPQGFNTEAFF
TGTGCCAGCTCACCCCAGGGATTTAACACTGAAGCTTTCTTT
>TRBV18|TRBD1|NA|TRBJ2-5
CASSPQRGRETQYF
TGTGCCAGCTCACCACAGAGGGGGCGGGAGACCCAGTACTTC
>TRBV5-1|TRBD1|NA|TRBJ2-1
CASSTGTGVYEQFF
TGCGCCAGCAGTACCGGGACAGGGGTCTATGAGCAGTTCTTC
>TRBV3-1/TRBV3-2|TRBD1|NA|TRBJ1-2
CASSQPGQGSYGYTF
TGTGCCAGCAGCCAACCGGGACAGGGAAGCTATGGCTACACCTTC
>TRBV5-4|NA|NA|TRBJ1-4
CASSPGWTNEKLFF
TGTGCCAGCAGTCCAGGATGGACTAATGAAAAACTGTTTTTT
>TRBV9|NA|once|TRBJ1-3
CASSVMGSSGNTIYF
TGTGCCAGCAGCGTAATGGGGAGCTCTGGAAACACCATATATTTT
>TRBV5-5|NA|NA|TRBJ1-5
CASSLVSGYQPQHF
TGTGCCAGCAGCTTGGTATCCGGTTATCAGCCCCAGCATTTT
>TRBV5-4|TRBD1|once|TRBJ1-2
CASSLEAGGYGYTF
TGTGCCAGCAGCTTGGAGGCAGGGGGCTATGGCTACACCTTC
>TRBV6-5|NA|once|TRBJ1-2
CASRRGGQGIYGYTF
TGTGCCAGCCGCCGGGGGGGGCAGGGAATATATGGCTACACCTTC
>TRBV11-2|NA|NA|TRBJ2-5
CASSLGAGPNRETQYF
TGTGCCAGCAGCTTAGGGGCGGGGCCCAATCGGGAGACCCAGTACTTC
>TRBV5-1|TRBD1|few|TRBJ2-2
CASGGQGNTGELFF
TGCGCCAGCGGGGGACAGGGGAACACCGGGGAGCTGTTTTTT
>TRBV19|NA|NA|TRBJ1-6
CASSRQLNSPLHF
TGTGCCAGTAGTAGACAGCTTAATTCACCCCTCCACTTT
>TRBV19|NA|NA|TRBJ2-3
CASKEGGRVADTQYF
TGTGCCAGTAAGGAGGGCGGAAGGGTCGCAGATACGCAGTATTTT
>TRBV19|NA|NA|TRBJ1-1
CASSAYRDTEAFF
TGTGCCAGTAGTGCCTACAGGGACACTGAAGCTTTCTTT
>TRBV7-6|TRBD2|once|TRBJ2-3
CASKPTGTSGLGGTQYF
TGTGCCAGCAAGCCCACCGGGACTAGCGGATTGGGCGGTACGCAGTATTTT
>TRBV15|NA|NA|TRBJ1-2
CATSRDRGYGYTF
TGTGCCACCAGCAGAGATAGGGGTTATGGCTACACCTTC
>TRBV6-2/TRBV6-3|NA|NA|TRBJ2-3
CASSEMTPDAGDTQYF
TGTGCCAGCAGCGAAATGACTCCCGACGCCGGAGATACGCAGTATTTT
>TRBV10-3|TRBD1|once|TRBJ1-1
CAISVTGTPEAFF
TGTGCCATCAGTGTGACAGGGACCCCTGAAGCTTTCTTT
>TRBV5-1|NA|NA|TRBJ2-5
CASSLIGQSQETQYF
TGCGCCAGCAGCTTAATTGGACAGTCCCAAGAGACCCAGTACTTC
>TRBV3-1/TRBV3-2|NA|NA|TRBJ1-1
CASSQEIARALNTEAFF
TGTGCCAGCAGCCAAGAGATCGCACGCGCCCTAAACACTGAAGCTTTCTTT
>TRBV7-9|NA|NA|TRBJ1-5
CASSSGPGMGQPQHF
TGTGCCAGCAGCTCAGGACCGGGGATGGGTCAGCCCCAGCATTTT
>TRBV2|TRBD1|NA|TRBJ1-1
CASNLQGPNTEAFF
TGTGCCAGCAACCTACAGGGGCCCAACACTGAAGCTTTCTTT
>TRBV7-9|NA|NA|TRBJ1-3
CASSLQAASGNTIYF
TGTGCCAGCAGCTTACAGGCAGCCTCTGGAAACACCATATATTTT
>TRBV5-1|NA|once|TRBJ2-5
CASSREGQFETQYF
TGCGCCAGCAGCAGAGAAGGACAGTTCGAGACCCAGTACTTC
>TRBV2|TRBD1|NA|TRBJ2-7
CASRLGQGATGYF
TGTGCCAGCCGTCTGGGACAGGGGGCTACGGGGTACTTC
>TRBV5-1|NA|NA|TRBJ1-2
CASSPGSANYGYTF
TGCGCCAGCAGCCCCGGGAGTGCAAACTATGGCTACACCTTC
>TRBV7-3|NA|NA|TRBJ1-1
CASSLTRGSPSPNTEAFF
TGTGCCAGCAGCTTAACGCGGGGTTCCCCCAGCCCGAACACTGAAGCTTTCTTT
>TRBV12-2|NA|NA|TRBJ2-1
CASRSRPPGTGGYNEQFF
TGTGCAAGTCGTTCCAGACCCCCCGGGACAGGGGGATACAATGAGCAGTTCTTC
>TRBV18|NA|NA|TRBJ1-1
CASSAGTNTEAFF
TGTGCCAGCTCAGCGGGAACGAACACTGAAGCTTTCTTT
>TRBV6-1|NA|NA|TRBJ1-4
CASSGWWGQGNEKLFF
TGTGCCAGCAGTGGGTGGTGGGGGCAGGGAAATGAAAAACTGTTTTTT
>TRBV27|NA|NA|TRBJ1-2
CASSLEGGAPNYGYTF
TGTGCCAGCAGTTTAGAGGGGGGGGCACCTAACTATGGCTACACCTTC
>TRBV19|TRBD1|NA|TRBJ1-2
CASSRIQGIRHYGYTF
TGTGCCAGTAGTAGAATACAGGGGATTCGGCACTATGGCTACACCTTC
>TRBV6-5|TRBD2|NA|TRBJ2-7
CASSAYQGGGEQYF
TGTGCCAGCAGCGCCTACCAGGGCGGGGGGGAACAGTACTTC
>TRBV19|NA|NA|TRBJ1-3
CASSPTGGPASGNTIYF
TGTGCCAGTAGTCCCACGGGGGGACCGGCCTCTGGAAACACCATATATTTT
>TRBV5-1|NA|NA|TRBJ1-2
CASSLTTGYIFF
TGCGCCAGCAGCTTAACTACAGGGTATATCTTCTTC
>TRBV29-1|TRBD1|once|TRBJ1-1
CSVAATGAANTEAFF
TGCAGCGTGGCCGCGACAGGGGCCGCGAACACTGAAGCTTTCTTT
>TRBV7-6|TRBD1|NA|TRBJ1-5
CASSLAPGGEPYSNQPQHF
TGTGCCAGCAGCTTAGCTCCAGGGGGAGAACCTTACAGCAATCAGCCCCAGCATTTT
>TRBV7-2|TRBD1|NA|TRBJ1-4
CASSSTGPNNEKLFF
TGTGCCAGCAGCTCGACAGGGCCCAATAATGAAAAACTGTTTTTT